This passage covers 15 T cell receptor beta chains from one sample sequenced in a study of control samples from healthy donors and cancer patients. Assay: immunoSEQ multiplex PCR; the TCRdb copy retains only in-frame clones and omits some. The data show some 89,000 clones, with over 65% seen just once and less than 2.5% held by the top ten. Specimen: blood. Receptors were obtained from a woman in her 40s in good health.

This rearrangement joins TRBV7-3 to TRBJ2-2; TRBD2 matches 8 bases. Unmatched junction bases numbered 6, after V lost 5 bases and J lost 4 bases. There are 15 residues in the CDR3. Per the germline V gene, CDR1 is SGHTA and CDR2 is FQGTGA. The CDR3 region has the DNA TGTGCCAGCAGCCTCGGACTAGCAGGCACCGGGGAGCTGTTTTTT. Translation: CASSLGLAGTGELFF.

On this clone itself: Other nucleotide sequences in the sample specify the same CDR3. The V and J genes are TRBV5-1 and TRBJ2-7; 7 bases fit TRBD1. Trimming removed 0 bases from V and 2 bases from J; junction bases left unmatched: 2. Per the germline V gene, CDR1 is SGHRS and CDR2 is YFSETQ. The CDR3 has 14 amino acids. CDR3 nucleotide sequence: TGCGCCAGCAGCTTGGGTCAGGGGGCCTACGAGCAGTACTTC. Encoded protein: CASSLGQGAYEQYF.

The chain is built from TRBV7-8 and TRBJ2-2, with TRBD2 matching 13 bases. Germline V gene lookup returns CDR1 SGHVS and CDR2 FQNEAQ. The V and J ends lost 0 bases and 5 bases, in that order; junction bases with no gene match: 15. This CDR3 comprises 21 residues. The CDR3 sequence is CASSLAGTGTSGVPWTGELFF. DNA of the CDR3: TGTGCCAGCAGCTTAGCCGGGACAGGGACTAGCGGGGTGCCTTGGACCGGGGAGCTGTTTTTT.

This clone was detected a few times. The V and J genes are TRBV29-1 and TRBJ1-1, with 10 bases matching TRBD1. This CDR3 spans 13 amino acids. Trimming took 5 bases from V and 3 from J; bases not matched to a gene: 3. Germline loops: CDR1 SQVTM, CDR2 ANQGSEA. In nucleotides, the CDR3 is TGCAGCGTTCCGGGACAGGGGTACACTGAAGCTTTCTTT. Translated: CSVPGQGYTEAFF.

This clone occurred a few times. The chain carries TRBV6-2 or TRBV6-3 and TRBJ1-1; D possibly corresponds to TRBD1 (5 bases). This CDR3 is built from 15 residues. Germline V gene lookup returns CDR1 MNHEY and CDR2 SVGEGT. The V end was cut by 4 bases, the J end by 5 bases, with 17 bases between. The CDR3 nucleotides are TGTGCCAGCAGTTCACCCGGGGCCAGGGTAACTGAAGCTTTCTTT. Encoded protein: CASSSPGARVTEAFF.

The rearrangement joins TRBV5-1 to TRBJ2-7, with TRBD1 matching over 9 bases. The CDR3 consists of 15 residues. With 5 bases clipped from V and 5 bases from J, the junction kept 11 bases outside the gene matches. Germline-derived CDR1 and CDR2 are SGHRS and YFSETQ. The CDR3 here is CASRTTGTGSNEQYF. For the CDR3, the DNA is TGCGCCAGCAGAACTACCGGGACAGGGAGCAACGAGCAGTACTTC.

This clone was picked up one time. This chain joins TRBV5-1 and TRBJ2-7, with D possibly being TRBD2 (5 bases). The ends were cut back, 4 bases at V and 1 base at J, with 12 bases in the middle. Germline CDR1 SGHRS, CDR2 YFSETQ. This CDR3 region has 14 residues. The CDR3 DNA is TGCGCCAGCAGCCCAACGACGGGGTCCTACGAGCAGTACTTC. Amino acids: CASSPTTGSYEQYF.

This clone was seen more than once but under ten times. This rearrangement joins TRBV30 to TRBJ1-6; TRBD1 is a possible D gene (6 bases). Looked up from germline, CDR1 is GTSNPN and CDR2 is SVGIG (reference sequence). The CDR3 length is 15 residues. V lost 2 bases, J lost 2 bases, and 10 bases lay in between. In DNA form, the CDR3 reads TGTGCCTGGAGTCTTCCAGGGGCCTATAATTCACCCCTCCACTTT. This gives the protein CAWSLPGAYNSPLHF.

The chain links TRBV29-1 to TRBJ1-1, with D uncertain. CDR3 size: 11 residues. V lost 4 bases, J lost 3 bases, and 6 bases lay in between. Germline CDR1 reads SQVTM; CDR2 reads ANQGSEA. The CDR3 spells CSVGSDTEAFF. The CDR3 DNA reads as TGCAGCGTTGGGTCCGACACTGAAGCTTTCTTT.

This chain connects TRBV5-4 to TRBJ1-2, with 11 bases that match TRBD1. The CDR3 length is 15 residues. Germline V gives CDR1 SGHNT, CDR2 YYREEE (reference sequence). The V gene end was trimmed by 0 bases and the J gene end by 4 bases; junction bases not matched to a gene: 2. This CDR3 is CASSLAGQGAYGYTF. The CDR3 bases are TGTGCCAGCAGCTTGGCTGGACAGGGGGCCTATGGCTACACCTTC.

The genes are TRBV9 and TRBJ2-3, with 10 bases that match TRBD2. With V trimmed by 1 base and J by 4 bases, 0 bases remained unmatched. There are 14 residues in the CDR3. The germline V gene has CDR1 SGDLS and CDR2 YYNGEE. The CDR3 here is CASSVLAGADTQYF. CDR3 sequence (DNA): TGTGCCAGCAGCGTACTAGCGGGAGCAGATACGCAGTATTTT.

This clone was counted a single time. The chain joins TRBV7-3 to TRBJ2-1, with 8 bases matching TRBD2. Germline CDR1 is SGHTA and CDR2 is FQGTGA. The CDR3 is made up of 16 amino acids. V lost 5 bases to trimming and J lost 4 bases; unmatched junction nucleotides: 10. Here the CDR3 reads CASSLGAGATYNEQFF. CDR3 sequence (DNA): TGTGCCAGCAGCCTCGGAGCGGGAGCAACTTACAATGAGCAGTTCTTC.

The V and J genes are TRBV5-1 and TRBJ2-3; 7 positions agree with TRBD2. The ends lost 4 bases at V and 6 bases at J; junction bases unmatched: 11. Germline-derived CDR1 and CDR2 are SGHRS and YFSETQ. The CDR3 totals 15 residues. The CDR3 reads CASSTSGAGRDTQYF. CDR3 nucleotides: TGCGCCAGCAGCACGAGCGGGGCCGGACGGGATACGCAGTATTTT.

In this sample, this clone turned up once. The chain uses TRBV9 and TRBJ2-3; tentative D call: TRBD2 (6 bases). The germline CDR1 and CDR2 sequences are SGDLS and YYNGEE. The CDR3 runs 14 residues. Trimming removed 5 bases from V and 2 bases from J, with 12 bases in between. CDR3 in amino acids: CASRGAGITDTQYF. The CDR3, as DNA: TGTGCCAGCAGAGGCGCGGGAATCACAGATACGCAGTATTTT.

This chain links TRBV6-1 with TRBJ1-4; D ambiguous. CDR3 length: 16 residues. CDR1 is MNHNS and CDR2 is SASEGT in the germline V gene. V lost 2 bases, J lost 4 bases, and 14 bases lay in between. The CDR3 bases are TGTGCCAGCAGTGAAAGGATTTTCGGGATTAATGAAAAACTGTTTTTT. Its protein product is CASSERIFGINEKLFF.